The 24 T cell receptor beta chains presented below share a single source sample, sequenced in a study of T-cell reconstitution after alpha-beta-depleted transplantation in children. Unique molecular identifiers were incorporated when the TCRbeta library was constructed. TCRdb reprocessed the PCR reads via MiXCR and lists one record per CDR3 protein. Of about 690,000 distinct CDR3 sequences listed, over 15% were seen once; the top ten hold under 1.2%. Sequencing was performed on PBMCs from the stem cell graft donor, taken from the stem cell graft. Receptor source: a human donor who donated a stem cell graft to a child with acute myeloid leukemia.

This clonotype occurred many times. The DNA for the CDR3 is TGTGCCAGCAGTGTGACAGGCACAATCGGTCAGCCCCAGCATTTT. Translating gives CASSVTGTIGQPQHF. This chain joins TRBV12-3 or TRBV12-4 and TRBJ1-5, with D perhaps TRBD1 (6 bases). Trimming stripped 5 bases from V and 6 bases from J, with 17 bases between. The CDR3 contains 15 residues.

The sample holds a few counts of this clonotype. This chain joins TRBV7-2 and TRBJ2-4; the D gene is possibly TRBD2 (7 bases). The V gene's germline CDR1 is SGHTA and CDR2 FQGNSA. This CDR3 comprises 17 residues. V gave up 3 bases and J gave up 5 bases, with 20 bases separating them. Written as DNA, the CDR3 is TGTGCCAGCAGCTTTAACTTCGGGGGAGGGGGAGAAAACATTCAGTACTTC. Protein: CASSFNFGGGGENIQYF.

This clonotype was found many times. The gene calls are TRBV29-1 and TRBJ2-3; 8 positions match TRBD2. The CDR3 covers 13 residues. V dropped 2 bases and J dropped 3; count of bases not matched to a gene: 1. Germline CDR1 SQVTM, CDR2 ANQGSEA. Here the CDR3 reads CSVELAGTDTQYF. In DNA, the CDR3 is TGCAGCGTTGAATTAGCGGGGACAGATACGCAGTATTTT.

The chain combines TRBV7-9 with TRBJ2-2, with 8 bases lining up with TRBD1. Trimming cost V 5 bases and J 6 bases; bases outside gene matches: 11. This CDR3 is 16 amino acids long. The V gene's germline CDR1 is SEHNR and CDR2 FQNEAQ (reference sequence). CDR3 amino acids: CASSTSGGKGAGELFF. CDR3 DNA: TGTGCCAGCAGCACCTCAGGGGGCAAAGGCGCCGGGGAGCTGTTTTTT.

DNA of the CDR3: TGTGCCAGCAGCACGGGCCCAAGGGGATCGGAAAAACTGTTTTTT. It translates to CASSTGPRGSEKLFF. The rearrangement uses TRBV13 and TRBJ1-4; D is perhaps TRBD1 (5 bases). This CDR3 region has 15 residues. V shed 5 bases and J shed 8 bases, with 18 bases lying between them. CDR1 and CDR2 from the germline V gene are PRHDT and FYEKMQ (reference sequence).

V usage is TRBV20-1 and J usage is TRBJ2-7, with 7 bases matching TRBD2. CDR1 and CDR2 from the germline V gene are DFQATT and SNEGSKA (reference sequence). This CDR3 is built from 13 residues. V trimming: 6 bases; J trimming: 3 bases; junction bases outside the gene matches: 8. The CDR3 here is CSAAGEPYYEQYF. CDR3 DNA: TGCAGTGCGGCGGGAGAACCCTACTACGAGCAGTACTTC.

V and J are TRBV20-1 and TRBJ1-5; weak D call: TRBD1 (6 bases). The CDR3 runs to 16 residues. CDR1 and CDR2 from the germline V gene are DFQATT and SNEGSKA (reference sequence). V lost 6 bases to trimming and J lost 1 base, with 19 bases between them. The CDR3 reads CSACTGTFRSNQPQHF. In nucleotides, the CDR3 is TGCAGTGCCTGTACAGGGACTTTCAGGAGCAATCAGCCCCAGCATTTT.

This clonotype appeared many times. V gene TRBV12-3 or TRBV12-4 combines with J gene TRBJ2-7, with 7 bases that match TRBD1. V dropped 10 bases and J dropped 2; count of bases not matched to a gene: 5. The CDR3 contains 12 residues. The CDR3 loop is CAIATGPYEQYF. CDR3 sequence (DNA): TGTGCCATCGCGACAGGGCCCTACGAGCAGTACTTC.

With respect to this clonotype: Lacking the conserved final phenylalanine or tryptophan, this CDR3 likely reflects a read error. The chain joins TRBV12-3 or TRBV12-4 to TRBJ1-2, with D possibly being TRBD1 (5 bases). The CDR3 is 14 amino acids. Trimming shortened V by 1 base and J by 4 bases, and 10 bases separated the two germline ends. The CDR3 spells CASSLGQGAYGYTI. DNA of the CDR3: TGTGCCAGCAGTTTAGGCCAGGGAGCCTATGGCTACACCATC.

This clonotype was counted many times. The chain uses TRBV20-1 and TRBJ2-7; D not certain. The CDR3 is made up of 11 amino acids. CDR1 is DFQATT, CDR2 SNEGSKA, per germline (reference sequence). V lost 2 bases and J lost 6, with 8 bases in between. This CDR3 is CSARSGSEQYV. The CDR3 region has the DNA TGCAGTGCTAGATCCGGAAGCGAGCAGTACGTC.

This clonotype was detected only a few times. The CDR3 nucleotides read TGTGCCAGCAGTGAACTGGAGGGGGGAGAGACCCAGTACTTC. Amino acids: CASSELEGGETQYF. The V gene is TRBV7-6, the J gene TRBJ2-5; D tentatively reads TRBD1 or TRBD2 (6 bases each). V was cut by 6 bases and J by 4 bases, with 15 bases left in between. The CDR3 sequence is 14 residues long. Germline V gene lookup returns CDR1 SGHVS and CDR2 FNYEAQ.

The J gene is TRBJ1-6, the V gene TRBV9, with 7 positions matching TRBD1. CDR3 size: 14 residues. V gave up 7 bases and J gave up 11 bases; unmatched junction bases: 12. CDR1 is SGDLS, CDR2 YYNGEE, per germline. DNA for the CDR3: TGTGCCAGCGGGACCGGGACAGCCCCTACACCCCTCCACTTT. Translating gives CASGTGTAPTPLHF.

The chain joins TRBV24-1 to TRBJ2-3, with 9 nucleotides matching TRBD2. This CDR3 spans 16 amino acids. In germline, CDR1 is KGHDR, CDR2 SFDVKD. V lost 3 bases to trimming and J lost 5 bases; unmatched junction nucleotides: 8. The CDR3 coding sequence is TGTGCCACCAGTGATGAGGCGGGGGGGCTTATAGATACGCAGTATTTT. Residues: CATSDEAGGLIDTQYF.

This clonotype was seen only a few times. The chain is built from TRBV5-1 and TRBJ2-1; D is perhaps TRBD2 (5 bases). V was cut by 1 base and J by 7 bases, with 9 bases left in between. The CDR3 runs 13 residues. CDR1 and CDR2 (germline): SGHRS, YFSETQ. The CDR3 sequence: CASSLTTGNEQFF. For the CDR3, the DNA is TGCGCCAGCAGCTTGACGACGGGGAATGAGCAGTTCTTC.

This clonotype was picked up many times. The V call is TRBV20-1, the J call TRBJ2-7; D possibly corresponds to TRBD1 (8 bases). This CDR3 contains 14 residues. V was trimmed by 2 bases and J by 7 bases, leaving 18 bases between them. Germline V gene lookup returns CDR1 DFQATT and CDR2 SNEGSKA (reference sequence). CDR3 nucleotides: TGCAGTGCTAGACCAGGGGGCGGGGGAAGGGAGCAGTACGTC. It specifies CSARPGGGGREQYV.

This clonotype was recorded a few times. The gene calls are TRBV5-1 and TRBJ1-1; D call uncertain. Germline loops: CDR1 SGHRS, CDR2 YFSETQ. Trimming removed 0 bases at V and 1 base at J, with 10 bases between. The CDR3 extends over 15 amino acids. CDR3 in amino acids: CASSLGAGGNTEAFF. CDR3 in DNA: TGCGCCAGCAGCTTGGGCGCGGGAGGGAACACTGAAGCTTTCTTT.

This clonotype occurred a few times. V is TRBV4-1 and J is TRBJ2-2; D tentatively reads TRBD1 or TRBD2 (5 bases each). Germline CDR1 and CDR2: MGHRA and YSYEKL. The CDR3 is 17 residues long. Trimming took 3 bases from V and 1 from J, leaving 15 bases between them. DNA of the CDR3: TGCGCCAGCAGCCACCCTAGGGACGCAATGAACACCGGGGAGCTGTTTTTT. This encodes CASSHPRDAMNTGELFF.

This clonotype was seen repeatedly, ten times or more. The chain recombines TRBV29-1 with TRBJ2-7, with a weak D call TRBD2 (5 bases). V was clipped by 0 bases and J by 6 bases, with 12 bases between them. The CDR3 covers 13 residues. Germline V CDR1 and CDR2: SQVTM, ANQGSEA. CDR3 protein: CSVEDGDRGEQYF. CDR3 DNA: TGCAGCGTTGAAGACGGTGACCGGGGCGAGCAGTACTTC.

The chain links TRBV28 to TRBJ1-4, with a tentative D call TRBD1 (5 bases). Germline V gene sequence: CDR1 MDHEN, CDR2 SYDVKM. The V end was cut by 5 bases, the J end by 6 bases, with 13 bases between. This CDR3 contains 14 residues. The CDR3 DNA is TGTGCCAGCAGTAAGACAGCGTCGCATGAAAAACTGTTTTTT. It codes for CASSKTASHEKLFF.

The chain employs TRBV15 and TRBJ1-4, with D unresolved. CDR3 size: 15 residues. Germline CDR1 reads LNHNV; CDR2 reads YYDKDF (reference sequence). With 1 base removed from V and 4 bases from J, the gap between germline ends came to 10 bases. CDR3 residues: CATSRGGGFNEKLFF. Here the CDR3 DNA reads TGTGCCACCAGCAGAGGAGGAGGGTTTAATGAAAAACTGTTTTTT.

This clonotype was seen many times. V gene TRBV7-2 combines with J gene TRBJ2-5, with TRBD1 identical over 9 bases. Germline assignment: CDR1 SGHTA and CDR2 FQGNSA. Unmatched junction bases numbered 8, after V lost 4 bases and J lost 5 bases. CDR3 size: 15 residues. The CDR3 protein is CASSWGQGGLETQYF. CDR3 DNA sequence: TGTGCCAGCAGCTGGGGACAGGGAGGGTTGGAGACCCAGTACTTC.

This chain links TRBV11-2 with TRBJ1-5, with D possibly being TRBD1 (6 bases). The CDR3 has 16 residues. Germline V lookup: CDR1 SGHAT, CDR2 FQNNGV. V lost 2 bases and J 6 bases, leaving 17 bases between the germline ends. CDR3: CASSLSGSGVGQPQHF. Here the CDR3 DNA reads TGTGCCAGCAGCTTATCAGGATCAGGGGTAGGTCAGCCCCAGCATTTT.

This clonotype was observed many times. The chain has TRBV29-1 and TRBJ1-2, with D perhaps matching TRBD1 (5 bases). The V gene's germline CDR1 is SQVTM and CDR2 ANQGSEA. CDR3 length equals 14 residues. The ends were cut back, 4 bases at V and 5 bases at J, with 17 bases in the middle. In DNA, the CDR3 is TGCAGCGTTGGGGACGAGCAGCCACCTTATGGCTACACCTTC. It encodes CSVGDEQPPYGYTF.

This clonotype turned up a few times. The chain couples TRBV20-1 to TRBJ1-5, with 9 bases lining up with TRBD1. Trimming cost V 5 bases and J 2 bases; bases outside gene matches: 10. Germline values: CDR1 DFQATT, CDR2 SNEGSKA (reference sequence). CDR3 size: 16 residues. CDR3 coding DNA: TGCAGTGCTCGGGACAGGGAAATTGGTGGCAATCAGCCCCAGCATTTT. Its protein is CSARDREIGGNQPQHF.